This TCR beta chain was sequenced in a study of blood T cells in healthy people across ages. Trimming removed 7 bases at V and 4 bases at J, with 16 bases between. The CDR3 extends over 14 amino acids. PCR was performed a second time for about 6 to 12 cycles using a sample-barcoded 5' primer and a J-beta primer mix. In TCRdb, the 5' RACE reads were re-called with MiXCR into one record per CDR3 protein. The data hold more than 650,000 distinct CDR3 sequences, with roughly 25% observed a single time. The data also belong to a second study, concerning T cells of mothers and their children. As reported in that work: A second PCR was performed with the M1S primer. This primer added sample barcodes and 2-4 random nucleotides. There was no detection of any persistent microchimeric T cell clones.

This chain joins TRBV12-3 or TRBV12-4 and TRBJ1-2; no reliable D call. The receptor was derived from a boy between 5 and 17 years old in good health. Input material: blood. CDR3: CASTSRVLSYGYTF. CDR3 in DNA: TGTGCCAGCACCTCACGGGTACTCAGCTATGGCTACACCTTC.